This T cell receptor (beta chain) stems from a study of blood T cell repertoires in COVID-19. About the research overall: The United States, Italy and Spain supplied acute and convalescent COVID-19 samples. T cells, B-cell-depleted T cells, or PBMCs supplied cDNA or gDNA.

Under the authors' procedure: Scientists estimated how many nucleated cells there were by amplifying reference gene primers. Assay: immunoSEQ multiplex PCR; the TCRdb copy retains only in-frame clones and omits some. The V and J calls and clone size were taken over from that table, and D and trimming were inferred from the DNA. The sample holds about 190,000 clones, 88% seen once. Germline lookup yields CDR1 MDHEN and CDR2 SYDVKM. Unmatched junction bases numbered 6, after V lost 7 bases and J lost 9 bases. The CDR3 has 12 amino acids. The TCR comes from a man in his thirties or forties with acute or convalescent COVID-19. Sequenced material: peripheral blood. The chain employs TRBV28 and TRBJ2-1; TRBD1 aligns across 7 bases. As DNA, the CDR3 is TGTGCCAGCAAAAGAGGGGGCAGTGAGCAGTTCTTC. This sequence encodes CASKRGGSEQFF. Drawing the rest from reference TRBV28 and TRBJ2-1, the complete variable domain is DVKVTQSSRYLVKRTGEKVFLECVQDMDHENMFWYRQDPGLGLRLIYFSYDVKMKEKGDIPEGYSVSREKKERFSLILESASTNQTSMYLCASKRGGSEQFFGPGTRLTVL.